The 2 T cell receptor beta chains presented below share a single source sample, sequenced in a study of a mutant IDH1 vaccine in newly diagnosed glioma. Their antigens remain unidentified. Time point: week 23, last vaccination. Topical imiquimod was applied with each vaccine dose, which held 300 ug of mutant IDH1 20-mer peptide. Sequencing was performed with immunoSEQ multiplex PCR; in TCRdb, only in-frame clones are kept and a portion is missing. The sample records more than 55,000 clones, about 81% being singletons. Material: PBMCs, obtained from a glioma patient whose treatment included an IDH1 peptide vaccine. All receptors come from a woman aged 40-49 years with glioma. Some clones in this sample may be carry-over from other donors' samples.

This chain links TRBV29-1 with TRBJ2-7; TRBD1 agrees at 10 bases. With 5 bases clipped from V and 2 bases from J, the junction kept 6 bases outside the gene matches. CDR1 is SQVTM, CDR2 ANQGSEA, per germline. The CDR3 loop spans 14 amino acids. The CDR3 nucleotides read TGCAGCGTTTGGACAGGGGGGATGGCCTACGAGCAGTACTTC. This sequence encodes CSVWTGGMAYEQYF.

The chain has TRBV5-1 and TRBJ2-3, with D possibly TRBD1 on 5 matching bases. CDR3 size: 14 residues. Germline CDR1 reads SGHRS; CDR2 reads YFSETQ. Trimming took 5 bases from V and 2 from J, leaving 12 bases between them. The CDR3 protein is CASRRGAPTDTQYF. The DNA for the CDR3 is TGCGCCAGCAGGCGTGGGGCACCCACAGATACGCAGTATTTT.